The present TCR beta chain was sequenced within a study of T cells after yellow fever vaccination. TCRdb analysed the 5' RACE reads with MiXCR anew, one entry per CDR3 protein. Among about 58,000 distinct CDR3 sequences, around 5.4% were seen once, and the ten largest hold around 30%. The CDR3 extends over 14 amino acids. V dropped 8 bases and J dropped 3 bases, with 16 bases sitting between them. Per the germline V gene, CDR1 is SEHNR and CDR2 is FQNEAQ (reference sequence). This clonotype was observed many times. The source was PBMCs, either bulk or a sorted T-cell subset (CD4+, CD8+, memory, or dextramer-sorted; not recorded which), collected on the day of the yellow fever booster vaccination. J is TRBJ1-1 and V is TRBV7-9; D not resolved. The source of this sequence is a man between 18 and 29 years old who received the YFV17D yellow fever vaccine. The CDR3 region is CASSQADGDTEAFF. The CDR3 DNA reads TGTGCCAGCTCTCAAGCGGATGGCGACACTGAAGCTTTCTTT.